This T cell receptor (beta chain) was profiled in a study of human T cells and chemical hapten exposure. Whole-study context: Mostly female patients had alopecia areata, totalis or universalis.

MiXCR was run by TCRdb on the RACE reads, yielding one entry per CDR3 protein. This table holds about 82,000 distinct CDR3 sequences, roughly 13% found once. Study results and limitations: Expanded TCRs showed more large CDR3 clusters than pre-sensitization or healthy control sets.

This clonotype was seen many times. The target antigen is unknown. Time point specified: patch test 3, about 24 weeks after DPC sensitization. The treatment was: therapeutic diphenylcyclopropenone sensitization with weekly scalp DPC. Investigators collected blood before applying each patch test. Germline loops: CDR1 MNHEY, CDR2 SVGEGT. The CDR3 totals 15 residues. V lost 4 bases to trimming and J lost 5 bases, with 14 bases between them. This specimen consisted of whole blood, obtained in connection with sensitization to the hapten diphenylcyclopropenone (DPC). The J gene is TRBJ2-2, the V gene TRBV6-2 or TRBV6-3, with no clear D. The sequence was obtained from a woman between 45 and 65 years old with alopecia areata. Some clones in this sample may be carry-over from other donors' samples. CDR3 sequence: CASSSPRGRTGELFF. The CDR3 bases are TGTGCCAGCAGTTCCCCTAGAGGAAGGACCGGGGAGCTGTTTTTT.